The source of this TCR beta chain is a study of blood T cells in healthy people across ages. General observations from the study: Whereas aged donors had fewer naive CD4+ cells, long-lived donors had more of them and higher diversity. The donors' CMV status was not determined, possibly confounding changes in expanded clonotypes.

Regarding this clonotype: The antigen remains unidentified.

Isolation yielded PBMCs, at least 7 million per sample, in every case. Looked up from germline, CDR1 is LGHDT and CDR2 is YNNKEL (reference sequence). The CDR3 is made up of 15 amino acids. Trimming removed 0 bases from V and 4 bases from J, with 12 bases in between. The authors ran a second PCR of about 6 to 11 cycles using a sample-barcoded 5' primer and a J-beta primer mix. Each CDR3 protein gets one entry after TCRdb re-called the 5' RACE reads with MiXCR. The data show hundreds of thousands of distinct CDR3 sequences, about 55% seen once. Sequencing input: blood. J is TRBJ1-2 and V is TRBV3-1; D not certain. The TCR originated in a man older than 75 in good health. In nucleotides, the CDR3 is TGTGCCAGCAGCCAAGACCGGAGGGCCGGCTATGGCTACACCTTC. Residues: CASSQDRRAGYGYTF. Full variable domain (rest looked up from reference TRBV3-1 and TRBJ1-2): DTAVSQTPKYLVTQMGNDKSIKCEQNLGHDTMYWYKQDSKKFLKIMFSYNNKELIINETVPNRFSPKSPDKAHLNLHINSLELGDSAVYFCASSQDRRAGYGYTFGSGTRLTVV.